This T cell receptor (beta chain) was profiled in a study of blood T cells in healthy people across ages. Together with a sample-barcoded 5' primer, a J-beta primer mix was included in a second PCR lasting about 7 to 12 cycles. In TCRdb, the 5' RACE reads were re-called with MiXCR into one record per CDR3 protein. The sample records just under 550,000 distinct CDR3 sequences, approximately 25% being singletons. Looked up from germline, CDR1 is SQVTM and CDR2 is ANQGSEA. The CDR3 contains 14 residues. Trimming removed 6 bases from V and 7 bases from J; junction bases left unmatched: 8. Separately, the same data were catalogued under a study of T cells of mothers and their children. That paper adds: The study sampled three healthy Caucasian mothers and their six children. Sequencing got over 8.5 million TCR beta CDR3 reads from each mother and approximately 3 million from each child.

The TCR sequence derives from a boy younger than 18 in good health. The chain joins TRBV29-1 to TRBJ2-2; 10 bases are a match to TRBD2. Sequencing was done on a sample of blood. The CDR3 protein is CSVSSGSPNGELFF. CDR3 in DNA: TGCAGCGTCTCTAGCGGGAGCCCCAACGGGGAGCTGTTTTTT.